The 27 T cell receptor beta chains listed next were all sequenced from one sample in a study of blood T cell repertoires in COVID-19. Using immunoSEQ multiplex PCR, the repertoire was profiled, and TCRdb retains in-frame clones only, with some absent. This sample yields around 240,000 clones, of which 91% are seen a single time; around 1.3% belongs to the top ten. The source material was PBMCs or T cells enriched from blood (not recorded which). The receptors were sampled from a human donor in a cohort exposed to, infected with or recovered from COVID-19 (not recorded which). The donor label of this sample is uncertain.

This chain joins TRBV11-2 and TRBJ1-4, with D unclear. This CDR3 contains 14 residues. Germline CDR1 and CDR2: SGHAT and FQNNGV. V was shortened by 0 bases and J by 7 bases, with 9 bases between the two germline ends. CDR3: CASSLESYLEKLFF. The CDR3, as DNA: TGTGCCAGCAGCTTAGAGAGCTATCTTGAAAAACTGTTTTTT.

The V and J genes are TRBV7-2 and TRBJ1-1; 10 bases are shared with TRBD1. There are 16 residues in the CDR3. Germline CDR1 is SGHTA and CDR2 is FQGNSA. Trimming removed 3 bases from V and 4 bases from J; junction bases left unmatched: 8. The chain's CDR3 is CASSFDRGLMGTEAFF. The CDR3 DNA reads as TGTGCCAGCAGCTTTGACAGGGGGCTGATGGGCACTGAAGCTTTCTTT.

The chain recombines TRBV18 with TRBJ1-1; 7 bases map to TRBD1. J gave up 8 bases and V 3 bases, and 12 bases lay outside the gene matches. The CDR3 is made up of 15 amino acids. The V gene's germline CDR1 is KGHSH and CDR2 LQKENI. Written as DNA, the CDR3 is TGTGCCAGCTCACCCTCCCAGACAGGGAAGGGAGAAGCTTTCTTT. Its translation: CASSPSQTGKGEAFF.

This chain connects TRBV18 to TRBJ1-1; maybe TRBD1 (6 bases). The CDR3 covers 13 residues. The germline V gene has CDR1 KGHSH and CDR2 LQKENI. Deletions cut 3 bases from V and 3 bases from J, with 8 bases between. In nucleotides, the CDR3 is TGTGCCAGCTCACCCCCAGGGGACACTGAAGCTTTCTTT. Its protein is CASSPPGDTEAFF.

The chain links TRBV28 to TRBJ1-2; 7 bases agree with TRBD1. V lost 4 bases to trimming and J lost 4 bases; unmatched junction nucleotides: 9. The CDR3 is 15 residues long. CDR1 is MDHEN, CDR2 SYDVKM, per germline. The CDR3 is CASSSTGTAVYGYTF. The CDR3 nucleotides are TGTGCCAGCAGTTCCACCGGGACAGCAGTCTATGGCTACACCTTC.

The chain carries TRBV2 and TRBJ2-3, with 10 bases that match TRBD2. V trimming: 10 bases; J trimming: 4 bases; junction bases outside the gene matches: 8. CDR3 length: 14 amino acids. Looked up from germline, CDR1 is SNHLY and CDR2 is FYNNEI. The CDR3 here is CATQSGGGSDTQYF. For the CDR3, the DNA is TGTGCCACCCAAAGCGGGGGGGGCTCAGATACGCAGTATTTT.

The chain is built from TRBV5-1 and TRBJ2-1; the match to TRBD2 covers 8 bases. CDR1 and CDR2 from the germline V gene are SGHRS and YFSETQ. The CDR3 has 16 residues. The trim removed 2 bases at V and 4 bases at J, leaving 8 bases unmatched. The CDR3 sequence is CASSFGPAGDYNEQFF. The CDR3 bases are TGCGCCAGCAGCTTCGGACCAGCGGGAGATTACAATGAGCAGTTCTTC. Variable domain in full (rest from reference TRBV5-1 and TRBJ2-1): KAGVTQTPRYLIKTRGQQVTLSCSPISGHRSVSWYQQTPGQGLQFLFEYFSETQRNKGNFPGRFSGRQFSNSRSEMNVSTLELGDSALYLCASSFGPAGDYNEQFFGPGTRLTVL.

This chain connects TRBV6-5 to TRBJ1-1; possible D gene TRBD1, 5 bases. This CDR3 region has 13 residues. Per germline, CDR1 MNHEY and CDR2 SVGAGI. Between the trimmed V and J ends, which lost 10 bases and 6 bases, there was a span of 18 bases. The CDR3 is CATNSVQDPEAFF. CDR3 sequence (DNA): TGTGCCACCAACAGCGTACAGGACCCTGAAGCTTTCTTT.

This clone has only one observation. The chain has TRBV30 and TRBJ1-1, with 7 bases fitting TRBD1. The trim removed 4 bases at V and 1 base at J, leaving 15 bases unmatched. The CDR3 has 17 amino acids. Per germline, CDR1 GTSNPN and CDR2 SVGIG (reference sequence). The CDR3 DNA reads as TGTGCCTGGAAAGGGGGACAGTTTGAACGCAAGAACACTGAAGCTTTCTTT. Its translation: CAWKGGQFERKNTEAFF. Full variable domain (rest looked up from reference TRBV30 and TRBJ1-1): SQTIHQWPATLVQPVGSPLSLECTVEGTSNPNLYWYRQAAGRGLQLLFYSVGIGQISSEVPQNLSASRPQDRQFILSSKKLLLSDSGFYLCAWKGGQFERKNTEAFFGQGTRLTVV.

The table lists this clone with a count of one. Compared with germline, one end of the junction differs, possibly owing to a read error. The chain recombines TRBV12-3 or TRBV12-4 with TRBJ1-2, with D unclear. This CDR3 is built from 8 residues. DNA of the CDR3: TGTGCCAGCAGTACTACGAACTTC. As protein: CASSTTNF.

The gene calls are TRBV2 and TRBJ1-2, with D tentatively TRBD1 (5 bases). Trimming took 8 bases from V and 7 from J, leaving 29 bases between them. This CDR3 comprises 17 residues. Per germline, CDR1 SNHLY and CDR2 FYNNEI. Here the CDR3 DNA reads TGTGCCAGCCGGGGGATTAGGAAGAGCAGGGAAGTTAGTGGCTACACCTTC. Amino acid sequence: CASRGIRKSREVSGYTF.

This chain links TRBV3-1 (or the pseudogene TRBV3-2) with TRBJ2-2; the D gene is possibly TRBD2 (7 bases). The CDR3 totals 16 residues. Germline V gene lookup returns CDR1 LGHDT and CDR2 YNNKEL (reference sequence). V lost 0 bases and J lost 3, with 11 bases in between. The CDR3 loop reads CASSQDHGGHTGELFF. Here the CDR3 DNA reads TGTGCCAGCAGCCAAGATCACGGGGGGCACACCGGGGAGCTGTTTTTT.

The chain is built from TRBV24-1 and TRBJ1-3; no reliable D call. Germline V lookup: CDR1 KGHDR, CDR2 SFDVKD. V was clipped by 1 base and J by 8 bases, with 5 bases between them. This CDR3 has 12 amino acids. CDR3 sequence (DNA): TGTGCCACCAGTGATTTTTCCGACACCATATATTTT. As protein: CATSDFSDTIYF.

This sequence joins TRBV5-1 and TRBJ2-3; 10 positions match TRBD1. After removal of 4 bases from V and 2 bases from J, the junction contained 1 base not matched to a gene. The CDR3 extends over 14 amino acids. Germline V lookup: CDR1 SGHRS, CDR2 YFSETQ. The CDR3 DNA follows: TGCGCCAGCAGCAGACAGGGGGCCACAGATACGCAGTATTTT. Protein product: CASSRQGATDTQYF.

V usage is TRBV7-9 and J usage is TRBJ2-1, with 11 bases aligning to TRBD2. Germline CDR1 reads SEHNR; CDR2 reads FQNEAQ (reference sequence). CDR3 size: 17 residues. V shed 3 bases, J shed 4 bases, and the junction held 8 bases outside the gene matches. As DNA, the CDR3 is TGTGCCAGCAGCTTCCGGACTAGCGGGCCCCATTACAATGAGCAGTTCTTC. Its protein product is CASSFRTSGPHYNEQFF.

The V gene is TRBV30, the J gene TRBJ1-6, with 9 bases that match TRBD1. Germline V gene sequence: CDR1 GTSNPN, CDR2 SVGIG (reference sequence). V was pared by 0 bases and J by 9 bases, with 6 bases of the junction left unmatched. The CDR3 length is 15 residues. CDR3 in DNA: TGTGCCTGGAGTGTGGACAGGGGCGGGGGTTCACCCCTCCACTTT. As protein: CAWSVDRGGGSPLHF.

The chain links TRBV4-2 to TRBJ2-4, with a weak D call TRBD2 (6 bases). Germline V gene data show CDR1 as LGHNA and CDR2 as YNFKEQ. This CDR3 contains 13 residues. The V end was cut by 0 bases, the J end by 7 bases, with 7 bases between. The CDR3 region has the DNA TGTGCCAGCAGCCAAGAGGGGAGGAACATTCAGTACTTC. Its protein product is CASSQEGRNIQYF.

This chain links TRBV5-6 with TRBJ2-5; 9 bases fit TRBD2. Per germline, CDR1 SGHDT and CDR2 YYEEEE. J was trimmed by 0 bases and V by 3 bases; bases with no gene match: 9. The CDR3 totals 17 residues. The CDR3 sequence is CASSYLGRGGDQETQYF. In nucleotides, the CDR3 is TGTGCCAGCAGCTACTTGGGGCGCGGGGGGGACCAAGAGACCCAGTACTTC.

The V and J genes are TRBV2 and TRBJ2-1; TRBD1 is a possible D gene (6 bases). The germline gives CDR1 SNHLY, CDR2 FYNNEI. Trimming took off 8 bases at V and 5 bases at J, with 7 bases between the two ends. There are 11 residues in the CDR3. Here the CDR3 reads CASYRDNEQFF. Here the CDR3 DNA reads TGTGCCAGCTACAGGGACAATGAGCAGTTCTTC.

The chain joins TRBV7-2 to TRBJ1-2; tentatively, D is TRBD1 (6 bases). Trimming shortened V by 5 bases and J by 6 bases, and 16 bases separated the two germline ends. The CDR3 is 14 amino acids. Germline CDR1 is SGHTA and CDR2 is FQGNSA. The CDR3 region has the DNA TGTGCCAGCAGCCCTCAGGGTCAGGGGCATGGCTACACCTTC. It is translated as CASSPQGQGHGYTF.

The CDR3 spells CSATGNEQFF. The CDR3 DNA reads TGCAGCGCCACCGGTAATGAGCAGTTCTTC. This chain links TRBV29-1 with TRBJ2-1; D gene unclear. The CDR3 is made up of 10 amino acids. CDR1 and CDR2 (germline): SQVTM, ANQGSEA. V was cut by 7 bases and J by 7 bases, with 8 bases left in between.

The chain carries TRBV7-6 and TRBJ1-4; weak D call: TRBD1 (6 bases). Germline CDR1 SGHVS, CDR2 FNYEAQ. V gave up 5 bases and J gave up 6 bases, with 13 bases separating them. This CDR3 has 14 residues. CDR3 residues: CASSADRLHEKLFF. The CDR3 nucleotides are TGTGCCAGCAGCGCCGACAGGCTTCATGAAAAACTGTTTTTT.

This rearrangement joins TRBV18 to TRBJ1-2; 9 bases are a match to TRBD1. With V trimmed by 3 bases and J by 6 bases, 11 bases remained unmatched. Germline-derived CDR1 and CDR2 are KGHSH and LQKENI. The CDR3 extends over 16 amino acids. In nucleotides, the CDR3 is TGTGCCAGCTCACCTCGCCGGGACAGGGAGTCGGATGGCTACACCTTC. It yields the protein CASSPRRDRESDGYTF.

The V gene is TRBV7-2, the J gene TRBJ2-3; D is uncertain. Between the trimmed V and J ends, which lost 6 bases and 0 bases, there was a span of 10 bases. The CDR3 extends over 14 amino acids. From germline, CDR1 is SGHTA and CDR2 FQGNSA. CDR3 DNA sequence: TGTGCCAGCAGAACCCGGGTCAGCACAGATACGCAGTATTTT. Encoded protein: CASRTRVSTDTQYF.

The chain uses TRBV4-1 and TRBJ1-6; D is perhaps TRBD1 (5 bases). The CDR3 runs to 16 residues. The V and J ends lost 0 bases and 4 bases respectively, with 10 bases between them. Per the germline V gene, CDR1 is MGHRA and CDR2 is YSYEKL. The CDR3 DNA reads TGCGCCAGCAGCCAAGATGAGACAGAGTATAATTCACCCCTCCACTTT. Amino acids: CASSQDETEYNSPLHF.

This chain uses TRBV9 with TRBJ2-5, with 7 bases aligning to TRBD2. Trimming removed 0 bases from V and 4 bases from J; junction bases left unmatched: 6. The CDR3 extends over 15 amino acids. From germline, CDR1 is SGDLS and CDR2 YYNGEE. CDR3 protein: CASSVGGGVGETQYF. The DNA of the CDR3 is TGTGCCAGCAGCGTAGGCGGGGGAGTGGGAGAGACCCAGTACTTC.

The gene calls are TRBV7-2 and TRBJ1-1; D gene ambiguous. V was pared by 0 bases and J by 0 bases, with 14 bases between. The CDR3 is made up of 17 amino acids. Per the germline V gene, CDR1 is SGHTA and CDR2 is FQGNSA. CDR3 in amino acids: CASSLAPTGILNTEAFF. Written as DNA, the CDR3 is TGTGCCAGCAGCTTAGCGCCTACGGGAATTTTGAACACTGAAGCTTTCTTT.